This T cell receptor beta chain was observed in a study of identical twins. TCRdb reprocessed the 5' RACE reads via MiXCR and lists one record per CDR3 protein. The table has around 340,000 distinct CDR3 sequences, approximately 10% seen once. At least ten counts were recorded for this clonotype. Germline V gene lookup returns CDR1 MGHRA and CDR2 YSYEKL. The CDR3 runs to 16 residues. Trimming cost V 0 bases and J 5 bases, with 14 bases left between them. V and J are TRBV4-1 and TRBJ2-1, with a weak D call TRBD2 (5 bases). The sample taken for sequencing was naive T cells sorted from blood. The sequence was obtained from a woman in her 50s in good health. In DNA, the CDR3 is TGCGCCAGCAGCCAAGAACAACTAGTTAATCACAATGAGCAGTTCTTC. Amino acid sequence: CASSQEQLVNHNEQFF.